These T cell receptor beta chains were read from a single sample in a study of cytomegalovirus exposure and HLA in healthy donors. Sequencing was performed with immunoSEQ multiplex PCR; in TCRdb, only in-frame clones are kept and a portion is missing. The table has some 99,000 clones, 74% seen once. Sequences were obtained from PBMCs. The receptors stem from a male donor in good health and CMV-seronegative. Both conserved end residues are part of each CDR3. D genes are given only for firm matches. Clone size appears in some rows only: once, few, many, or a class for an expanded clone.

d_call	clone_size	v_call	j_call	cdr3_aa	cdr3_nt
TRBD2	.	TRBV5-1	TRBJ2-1	CASSFGGGGDYNEQFF	TGCGCCAGCAGCTTTGGCGGGGGGGGAGACTACAATGAGCAGTTCTTC
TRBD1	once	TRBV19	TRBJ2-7	CASSKGDRRGHEQYF	TGTGCCAGTAGCAAGGGGGACAGAAGGGGGCACGAGCAGTACTTC
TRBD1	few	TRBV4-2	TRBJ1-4	CASSSTGTNEKLFF	TGTGCCAGCAGTTCGACAGGGACTAATGAAAAACTGTTTTTT
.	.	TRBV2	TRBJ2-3	CASSEAPGQHGVTQYF	TGTGCCAGCAGTGAAGCGCCTGGACAGCACGGGGTTACGCAGTATTTT
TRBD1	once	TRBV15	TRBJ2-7	CATSREGQTGNEQYF	TGTGCCACCAGCAGAGAGGGCCAGACAGGGAACGAGCAGTACTTC
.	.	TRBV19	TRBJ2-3	CASSIRWAADTQYF	TGTGCCAGTAGTATCAGGTGGGCTGCAGATACGCAGTATTTT
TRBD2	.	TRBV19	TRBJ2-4	CASSRGGIQYF	TGTGCCAGTAGTAGGGGGGGCATTCAGTACTTC
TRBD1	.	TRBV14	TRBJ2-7	CASSQDRTGGYYEQYF	TGTGCCAGCAGCCAAGACAGGACAGGGGGCTACTACGAGCAGTACTTC
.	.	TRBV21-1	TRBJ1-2	CASSKVTANYGYTF	TGTGCCAGCAGCAAAGTCACAGCTAACTATGGCTACACCTTC
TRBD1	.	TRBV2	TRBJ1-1	CASSEDRDRDEAFF	TGTGCCAGCAGTGAGGACCGGGACAGGGATGAAGCTTTCTTT
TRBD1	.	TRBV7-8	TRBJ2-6	CASSFRQGARRQAGANVLTF	TGTGCCAGCAGCTTCCGACAGGGGGCGCGAAGGCAAGCTGGGGCCAACGTCCTGACTTTC
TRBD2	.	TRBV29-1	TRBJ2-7	CSVAGLADSYEQYF	TGCAGCGTGGCGGGACTAGCGGATTCCTACGAGCAGTACTTC
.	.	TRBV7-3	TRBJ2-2	CASSPQRGAGELFF	TGTGCCAGCAGCCCACAAAGGGGCGCCGGGGAGCTGTTTTTT
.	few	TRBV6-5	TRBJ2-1	CASSHGHPGYNEQFF	TGTGCCAGCAGCCACGGCCATCCGGGCTACAATGAGCAGTTCTTC
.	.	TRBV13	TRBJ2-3	CASSLYTDTQYF	TGTGCCAGCAGCTTATACACAGATACGCAGTATTTT
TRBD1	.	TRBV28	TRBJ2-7	CASSPDRGNPLEQYF	TGTGCCAGCAGTCCGGACAGGGGGAATCCTCTCGAGCAGTACTTC
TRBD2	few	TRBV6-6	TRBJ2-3	CASSLRERDTQYF	TGTGCCAGCAGTTTGCGGGAGAGAGATACGCAGTATTTT
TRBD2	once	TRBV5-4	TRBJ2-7	CASSTGLDDEQYF	TGTGCCAGCAGCACCGGACTAGATGACGAGCAGTACTTC